This section outlines one TCR beta chain sequence together with its context. The antigen remains unidentified. This CDR3 has 16 amino acids. The germline CDR1 and CDR2 sequences are SGHTA and FQGNSA. V lost 2 bases, J lost 13 bases, and 17 bases stayed unmatched. The data are from a study of OX40 agonist ivuxolimab in advanced cancers. Study-wide results and limits: At doses 0.1 to 3.0 mg/kg, CD4+ and CD8+ clones expanded. Among the least clonally expanded were partial responders at 0.1-3.0 mg/kg. Low normalized clonal expansion also occurred in some nonresponding patients.

The sampling schedule covered blood at baseline, cycle 4 day 1, and cycle 7 day 1. Profiled with immunoSEQ multiplex PCR; TCRdb holds only in-frame clones, not every one. Of about 27,000 clones in the sample, less than 85% are singletons; the top ten hold less than 30%. Specimen: CD4+ or CD8+ T cells sorted from blood, collected in a trial of the OX40 agonist ivuxolimab. This TCR derives from an adult with an advanced solid tumor such as melanoma, head and neck, liver or kidney cancer. The chain employs TRBV7-2 and TRBJ2-5, with 9 bases identical to TRBD2. CDR3 in DNA: TGTGCCAGCAGCTTAAAGCCCCTTATTAGCGGGAGTATCCTGTACTTC. This encodes CASSLKPLISGSILYF.